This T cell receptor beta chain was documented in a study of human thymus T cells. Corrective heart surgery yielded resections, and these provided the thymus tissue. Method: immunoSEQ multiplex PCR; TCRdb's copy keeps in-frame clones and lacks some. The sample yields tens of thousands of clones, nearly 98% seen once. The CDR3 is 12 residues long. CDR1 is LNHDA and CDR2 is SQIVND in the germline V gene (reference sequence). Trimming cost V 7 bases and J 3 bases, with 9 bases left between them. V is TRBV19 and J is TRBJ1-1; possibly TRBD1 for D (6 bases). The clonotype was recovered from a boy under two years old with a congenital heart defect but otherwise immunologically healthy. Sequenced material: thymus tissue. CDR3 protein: CASIHRDTEAFF. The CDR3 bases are TGTGCCAGTATACACAGGGACACTGAAGCTTTCTTT.